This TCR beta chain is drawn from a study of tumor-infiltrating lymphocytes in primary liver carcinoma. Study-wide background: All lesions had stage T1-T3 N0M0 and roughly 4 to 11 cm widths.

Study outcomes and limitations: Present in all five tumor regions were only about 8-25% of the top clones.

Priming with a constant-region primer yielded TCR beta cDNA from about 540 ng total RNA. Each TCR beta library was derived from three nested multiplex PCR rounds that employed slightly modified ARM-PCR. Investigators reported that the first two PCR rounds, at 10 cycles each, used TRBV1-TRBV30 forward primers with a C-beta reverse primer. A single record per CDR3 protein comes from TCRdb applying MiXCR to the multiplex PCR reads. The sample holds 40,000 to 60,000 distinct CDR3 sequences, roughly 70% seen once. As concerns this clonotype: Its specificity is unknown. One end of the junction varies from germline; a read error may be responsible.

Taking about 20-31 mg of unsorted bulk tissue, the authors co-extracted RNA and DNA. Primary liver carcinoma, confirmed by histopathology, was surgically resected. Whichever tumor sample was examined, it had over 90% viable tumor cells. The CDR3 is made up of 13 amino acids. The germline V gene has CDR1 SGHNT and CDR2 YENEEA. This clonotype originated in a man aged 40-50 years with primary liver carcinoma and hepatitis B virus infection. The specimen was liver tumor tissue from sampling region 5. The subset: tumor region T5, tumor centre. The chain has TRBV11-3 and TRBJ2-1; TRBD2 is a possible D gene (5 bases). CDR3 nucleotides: TGTGCCAGTAGCTTAGTCGGGATTAATGAGCAGTTCTTC. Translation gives CASSLVGINEQFF.